The 12 T cell receptor beta chains below all came from one sample that was sequenced in a study of shared clonotypes between healthy human individuals. Only in-frame clones appear in the TCRdb table, and some are missing; sequencing was by immunoSEQ multiplex PCR. In the table there are 1.6 million or so clones, more than 95% of which are singletons. The material sequenced was naive CD4+ T cells sorted from blood. Sample subset: CD45RA+ positively selected. The origin of the receptors is a man younger than 45 in good health.

This chain connects TRBV5-4 to TRBJ2-5, with D perhaps TRBD1 (6 bases). CDR3 length equals 15 residues. Germline CDR1 and CDR2: SGHNT and YYREEE (reference sequence). The V end was cut by 4 bases, the J end by 5 bases, with 18 bases between. The chain's CDR3 is CASSQLQGLGETQYF. The CDR3, as DNA: TGTGCCAGCAGCCAATTACAGGGCCTTGGCGAGACCCAGTACTTC.

This chain links TRBV10-1 with TRBJ2-1, with 7 positions matching TRBD2. Germline CDR1 reads WNHNN; CDR2 reads SYGVQD (reference sequence). CDR3 length: 19 residues. V lost 0 bases to trimming and J lost 0 bases; unmatched junction nucleotides: 11. CDR3 loop: CASSESIFLAESSYNEQFF. Written as DNA, the CDR3 is TGCGCCAGCAGTGAGTCGATATTTCTAGCGGAGAGCTCCTACAATGAGCAGTTCTTC.

Remarks on this clone: Other DNA sequences of this sample code for an identical CDR3. The CDR3 reads CASSPLGTGGTGELFF. The CDR3 bases are TGTGCCAGCTCACCACTCGGGACAGGGGGAACCGGGGAGCTGTTTTTT. The chain has TRBV18 and TRBJ2-2; 11 bases are shared with TRBD1. This CDR3 region has 16 residues. Germline V gene sequence: CDR1 KGHSH, CDR2 LQKENI. V was clipped by 1 base and J by 5 bases; unmatched bases: 3. The variable domain in full, completed from reference TRBV18 and TRBJ2-2, reads NAGVMQNPRHLVRRRGQEARLRCSPMKGHSHVYWYRQLPEEGLKFMVYLQKENIIDESGMPKERFSAEFPKEGPSILRIQQVVRGDSAAYFCASSPLGTGGTGELFFGEGSRLTVL.

A note on this clone: Within the sample, other DNA sequences also encode this same CDR3. CDR3 region: CASSYDSYEQYF. The CDR3 bases are TGTGCCAGCAGTTACGACAGCTACGAGCAGTACTTC. The V call is TRBV6-5, the J call TRBJ2-7, with D tentatively TRBD1 (5 bases). Trimming removed 2 bases at V and 3 bases at J, with 5 bases between. From germline, CDR1 is MNHEY and CDR2 SVGAGI. The CDR3 runs 12 residues.

This chain connects TRBV28 to TRBJ1-2; D gene uncertain. V dropped 6 bases and J dropped 5 bases, with 13 bases sitting between them. The CDR3 extends over 13 amino acids. CDR1 is MDHEN, CDR2 SYDVKM, per germline. The CDR3 DNA reads as TGTGCCAGCAGCCCCGGACGGGAATATGGCTACACCTTC. Protein: CASSPGREYGYTF.

V is TRBV5-5 and J is TRBJ2-2; D is unclear. V lost 1 base, J lost 1 base, and 8 bases lay in between. The germline CDR1 and CDR2 sequences are SGHKS and YYEKEE (reference sequence). This CDR3 comprises 15 residues. This CDR3 is CASSLLAGNTGELFF. For the CDR3, the DNA is TGTGCCAGCAGCTTGCTCGCAGGGAACACCGGGGAGCTGTTTTTT.

The chain combines TRBV7-8 with TRBJ2-7; D perhaps matches TRBD1 (6 bases). Germline CDR1 reads SGHVS; CDR2 reads FQNEAQ. The CDR3 consists of 16 residues. V was pared by 5 bases and J by 3 bases, with 20 bases between. CDR3 coding DNA: TGTGCCAGCAGCCCCAAAAGAGGGGCAGGGGTCTACGAGCAGTACTTC. This encodes CASSPKRGAGVYEQYF.

The J gene is TRBJ2-1, the V gene TRBV29-1; D gene uncertain. V lost 4 bases to trimming and J lost 6 bases, with 4 bases between them. This CDR3 comprises 10 residues. The germline CDR1 and CDR2 sequences are SQVTM and ANQGSEA. The CDR3 region has the DNA TGCAGCGTTGGGCTCAATGAGCAGTTCTTC. This gives the protein CSVGLNEQFF.

V and J are TRBV28 and TRBJ2-3; D uncertain. The CDR3 runs 13 residues. Germline loops: CDR1 MDHEN, CDR2 SYDVKM. The V gene lost 3 bases and the J gene lost 4 bases, with 8 bases spanning the gap. CDR3 sequence reads: CASSLQFPDTQYF. The DNA for the CDR3 is TGTGCCAGCAGTTTGCAGTTCCCAGATACGCAGTATTTT.

This clone has just one count. The CDR3 bases are TGTGCCAGCTCACCCCTCCCGGTTAACTATGGCTACACCTTC. Translation gives CASSPLPVNYGYTF. The chain couples TRBV18 to TRBJ1-2, with D unresolved. V was pared by 3 bases and J by 1 base, with 9 bases between. The germline V gene encodes CDR1 KGHSH and CDR2 LQKENI. The CDR3 is 14 residues long.

The V gene is TRBV11-2, the J gene TRBJ2-2; D remains ambiguous. With 5 bases removed from V and 8 bases from J, the gap between germline ends came to 15 bases. The CDR3 consists of 14 residues. Germline V CDR1 and CDR2: SGHAT, FQNNGV. The CDR3 region is CASSPPGLGGELFF. For the CDR3, the DNA is TGTGCCAGCAGCCCGCCGGGCCTCGGTGGGGAGCTGTTTTTT.

This rearrangement joins TRBV5-4 to TRBJ1-4, with 10 bases identical to TRBD1. Germline V gene data show CDR1 as SGHNT and CDR2 as YYREEE (reference sequence). J lost 2 bases, V lost 3 bases, and 7 bases had no gene match. This CDR3 is 17 amino acids long. CDR3 region: CASSSLGTGVTNEKLFF. The CDR3 coding sequence is TGTGCCAGCAGCTCGCTCGGGACAGGGGTTACTAATGAAAAACTGTTTTTT.